The entry that follows covers one TCR beta chain sequence. Its matching antigen is unknown. The sample is drawn from a study of T cells expressing NK-cell markers. Whole-study context: Among eight sequenced donors, seven carried HCMV seropositivity while one was seronegative.

In generating TCR beta cDNA, 5'RACE template switching with UMIs was used. With the 5' RACE reads reprocessed, TCRdb shows one record per CDR3 protein and no DNA. This sample's clone table lists 120,000 to 150,000 distinct CDR3 sequences. Study-wide results and limits: The study did not resolve the HCMV specificity of expanded NKG2C+ T cell clones. Dominant NKG2C+ clonotypes were found to form about 1.0-7.5% of CD8+ T cells in over five donors.

The clonotype originates from a man between 18 and 35 years old in good health. Sequencing was performed on blood T cells: a sorted CD56 or NKG2C T cell subset, CD4+ or CD8+ T cells, or bulk PBMC T cells (not recorded which).

CDR3: CASGLFDPSYGYTF. The chain links TRBV12-5 to TRBJ1-2. The CDR3 is 14 residues long. CDR1 is LGHNT, CDR2 FRNRAP, per germline. Looking up the rest from reference TRBV12-5 and TRBJ1-2 gives the full variable domain: DARVTQTPRHKVTEMGQEVTMRCQPILGHNTVFWYRQTMMQGLELLAYFRNRAPLDDSGMPKDRFSAEMPDATLATLKIQPSEPRDSAVYFCASGLFDPSYGYTFGSGTRLTVV.